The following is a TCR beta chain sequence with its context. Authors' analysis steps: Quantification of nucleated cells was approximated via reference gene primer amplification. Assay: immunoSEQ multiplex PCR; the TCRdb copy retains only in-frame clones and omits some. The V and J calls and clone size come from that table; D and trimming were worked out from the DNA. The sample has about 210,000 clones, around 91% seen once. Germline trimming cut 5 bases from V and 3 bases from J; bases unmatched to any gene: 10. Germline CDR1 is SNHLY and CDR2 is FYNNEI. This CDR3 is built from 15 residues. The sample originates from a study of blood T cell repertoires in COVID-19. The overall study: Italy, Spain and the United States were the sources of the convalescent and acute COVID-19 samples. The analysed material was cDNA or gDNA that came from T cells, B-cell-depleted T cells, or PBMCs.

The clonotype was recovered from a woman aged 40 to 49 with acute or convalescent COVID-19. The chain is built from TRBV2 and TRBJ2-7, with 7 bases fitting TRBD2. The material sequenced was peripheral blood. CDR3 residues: CASSPSPAGNYEQYV. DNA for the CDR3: TGTGCCAGCAGTCCCTCACCAGCGGGGAACTACGAGCAGTACGTC.